This section outlines one T cell receptor beta chain sequence together with its context. The repertoire was sequenced with immunoSEQ multiplex PCR; TCRdb's copy has only in-frame clones and lacks some. The sample contains about 80,000 clones, 70% to 90% of which appear only once. This specimen belongs to a study of blood T cell repertoires in COVID-19. Overall study context: The study drew acute and convalescent COVID-19 samples from the United States, Italy and Spain. T cells, B-cell-depleted T cells, or PBMCs provided the cDNA or gDNA that served as material.

Deletions cut 6 bases from V and 4 bases from J, with 15 bases between. The CDR3 contains 14 residues. Germline CDR1 and CDR2: MDHEN and SYDVKM. Sequenced input: peripheral blood. V is TRBV28 and J is TRBJ1-2, with a weak D call TRBD1 (5 bases). The TCR originated in a man younger than 40 with acute or convalescent COVID-19. CDR3 amino acids: CASRRKDISYGYTF. The DNA of the CDR3 is TGTGCCAGCAGACGTAAGGACATTAGCTATGGCTACACCTTC.